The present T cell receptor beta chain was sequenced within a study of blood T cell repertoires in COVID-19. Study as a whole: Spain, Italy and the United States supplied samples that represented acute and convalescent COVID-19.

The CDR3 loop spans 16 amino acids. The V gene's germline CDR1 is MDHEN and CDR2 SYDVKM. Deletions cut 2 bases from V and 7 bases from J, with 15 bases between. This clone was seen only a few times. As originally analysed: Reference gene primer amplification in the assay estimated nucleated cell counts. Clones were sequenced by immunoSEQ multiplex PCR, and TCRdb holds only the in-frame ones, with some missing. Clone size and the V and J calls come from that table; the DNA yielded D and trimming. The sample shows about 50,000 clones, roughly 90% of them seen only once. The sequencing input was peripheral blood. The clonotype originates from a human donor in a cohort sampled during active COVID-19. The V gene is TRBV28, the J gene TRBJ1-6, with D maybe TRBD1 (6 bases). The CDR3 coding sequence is TGTGCCAGCAGTTTAGGGGGATGGGGGACAAATTCACCCCTCCACTTT. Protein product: CASSLGGWGTNSPLHF. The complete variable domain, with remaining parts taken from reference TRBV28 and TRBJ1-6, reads DVKVTQSSRYLVKRTGEKVFLECVQDMDHENMFWYRQDPGLGLRLIYFSYDVKMKEKGDIPEGYSVSREKKERFSLILESASTNQTSMYLCASSLGGWGTNSPLHFGNGTRLTVT.